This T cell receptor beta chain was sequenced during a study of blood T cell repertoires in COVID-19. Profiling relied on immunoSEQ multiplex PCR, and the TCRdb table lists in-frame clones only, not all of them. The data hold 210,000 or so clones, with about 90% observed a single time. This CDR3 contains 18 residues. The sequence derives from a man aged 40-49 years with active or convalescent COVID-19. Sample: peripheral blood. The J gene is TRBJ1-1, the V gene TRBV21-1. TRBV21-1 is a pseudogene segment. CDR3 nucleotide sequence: TGTGCCAGCAGCGAATGGGAGCCAGGCTCACCAAGGAACACTGAAGCTTTCTTT. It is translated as CASSEWEPGSPRNTEAFF.